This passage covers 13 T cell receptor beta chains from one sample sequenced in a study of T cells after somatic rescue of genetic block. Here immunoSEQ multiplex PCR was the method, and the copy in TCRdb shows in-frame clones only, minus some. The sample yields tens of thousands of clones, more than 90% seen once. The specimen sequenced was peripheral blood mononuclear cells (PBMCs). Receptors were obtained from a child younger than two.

As DNA, the CDR3 is TGTGCCAGCAGCTTGCGGCAGGGGGTATGGTATGGCTACACCTTC. It specifies CASSLRQGVWYGYTF. The chain employs TRBV5-4 and TRBJ1-2; TRBD1 agrees at 7 bases. Germline CDR1 and CDR2: SGHNT and YYREEE (reference sequence). This CDR3 has 15 residues. The V and J ends lost 1 base and 5 bases, in that order; junction bases with no gene match: 8.

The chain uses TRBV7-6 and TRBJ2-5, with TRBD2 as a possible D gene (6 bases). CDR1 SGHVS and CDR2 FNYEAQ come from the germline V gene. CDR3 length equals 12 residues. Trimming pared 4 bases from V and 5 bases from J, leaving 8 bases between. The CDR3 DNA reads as TGTGCCAGCAGCTCGGGGGTCGAGACCCAGTACTTC. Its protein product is CASSSGVETQYF. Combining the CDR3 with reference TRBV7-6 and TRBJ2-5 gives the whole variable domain GAGVSQSPRYKVTKRGQDVALRCDPISGHVSLYWYRQALGQGPEFLTYFNYEAQQDKSGLPNDRFSAERPEGSISTLTIQRTEQRDSAMYRCASSSGVETQYFGPGTRLLVL.

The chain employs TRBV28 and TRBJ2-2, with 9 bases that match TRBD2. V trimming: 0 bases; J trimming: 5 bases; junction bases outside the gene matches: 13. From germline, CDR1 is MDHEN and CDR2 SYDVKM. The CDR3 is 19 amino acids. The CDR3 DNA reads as TGTGCCAGCAGTTTATGGGGGAGACTAGCGGCCTCTAGGACCGGGGAGCTGTTTTTT. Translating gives CASSLWGRLAASRTGELFF.

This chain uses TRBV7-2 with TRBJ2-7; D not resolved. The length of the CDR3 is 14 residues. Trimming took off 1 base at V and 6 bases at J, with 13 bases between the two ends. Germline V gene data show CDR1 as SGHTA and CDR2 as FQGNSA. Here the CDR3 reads CASSLVGLGTEQYF. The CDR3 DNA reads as TGTGCCAGCAGCTTAGTAGGGCTAGGCACCGAGCAGTACTTC.

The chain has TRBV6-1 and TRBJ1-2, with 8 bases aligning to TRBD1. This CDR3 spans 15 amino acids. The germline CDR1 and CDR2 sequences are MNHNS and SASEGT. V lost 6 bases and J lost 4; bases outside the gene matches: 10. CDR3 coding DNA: TGTGCCAGCAGCCCTCCAGGGGGCTCTAGCTATGGCTACACCTTC. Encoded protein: CASSPPGGSSYGYTF.

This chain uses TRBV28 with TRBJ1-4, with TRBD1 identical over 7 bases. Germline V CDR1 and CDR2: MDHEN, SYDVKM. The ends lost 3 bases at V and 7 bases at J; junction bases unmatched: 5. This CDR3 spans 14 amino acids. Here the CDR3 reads CASSFGGGREKLFF. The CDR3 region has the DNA TGTGCCAGCAGTTTCGGAGGGGGCCGTGAAAAACTGTTTTTT.

The CDR3 loop reads CASSLQGFNEKLFF. The CDR3 bases are TGCGCCAGCAGCCTACAGGGCTTTAATGAAAAACTGTTTTTT. The chain carries TRBV4-3 and TRBJ1-4, with D perhaps matching TRBD1 (6 bases). The V end lost 4 bases, the J end lost 4 bases, and 10 bases lay between the germline ends. This CDR3 is 14 amino acids long. Germline V lookup: CDR1 LGHNA, CDR2 YSLEER.

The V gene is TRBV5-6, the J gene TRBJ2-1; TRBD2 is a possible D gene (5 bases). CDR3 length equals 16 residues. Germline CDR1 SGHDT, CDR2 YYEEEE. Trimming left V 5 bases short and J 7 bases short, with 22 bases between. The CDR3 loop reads CASSLRASSMVNEQFF. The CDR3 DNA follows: TGTGCCAGCAGTCTCCGGGCTAGCTCTATGGTTAATGAGCAGTTCTTC.

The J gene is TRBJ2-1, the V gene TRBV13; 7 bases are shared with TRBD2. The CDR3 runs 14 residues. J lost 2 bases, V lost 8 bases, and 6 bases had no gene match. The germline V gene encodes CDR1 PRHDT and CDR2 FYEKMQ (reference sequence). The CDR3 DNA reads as TGTGCCAGCGGGGTAGCGGGTCCCTACAATGAGCAGTTCTTC. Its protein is CASGVAGPYNEQFF.

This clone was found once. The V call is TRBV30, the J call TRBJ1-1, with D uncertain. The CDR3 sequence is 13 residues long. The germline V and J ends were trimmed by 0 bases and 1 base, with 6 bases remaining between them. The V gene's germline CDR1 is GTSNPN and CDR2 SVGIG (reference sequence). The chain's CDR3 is CAWSVLGNTEAFF. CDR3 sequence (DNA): TGTGCCTGGAGTGTACTAGGGAACACTGAAGCTTTCTTT.

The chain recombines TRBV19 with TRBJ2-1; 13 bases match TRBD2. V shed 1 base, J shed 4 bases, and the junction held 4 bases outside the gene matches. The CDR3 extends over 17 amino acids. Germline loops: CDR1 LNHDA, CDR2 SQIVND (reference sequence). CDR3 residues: CASSIGGLAGLYNEQFF. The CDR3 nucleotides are TGTGCCAGTAGTATAGGGGGACTAGCGGGATTGTACAATGAGCAGTTCTTC.

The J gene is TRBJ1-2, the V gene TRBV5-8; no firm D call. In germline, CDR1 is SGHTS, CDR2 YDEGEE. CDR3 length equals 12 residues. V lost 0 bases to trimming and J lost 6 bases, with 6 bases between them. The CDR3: CASSLATDGYTF. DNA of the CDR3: TGTGCCAGCAGCTTGGCCACGGATGGCTACACCTTC.

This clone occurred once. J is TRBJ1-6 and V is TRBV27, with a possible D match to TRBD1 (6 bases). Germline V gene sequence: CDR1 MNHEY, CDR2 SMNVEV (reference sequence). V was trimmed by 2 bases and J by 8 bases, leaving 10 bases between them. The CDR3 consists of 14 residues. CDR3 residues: CASSLAQGHSPLHF. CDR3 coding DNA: TGTGCCAGCAGTTTAGCACAGGGACATTCACCCCTCCACTTT.